This T cell receptor beta chain was obtained from a study of cytomegalovirus exposure and HLA in healthy donors. Points from the study as a whole: A later analysis found TCR association rates differed by HLA locus, highest for DRB1 and lowest for HLA-C. Cytomegalovirus association was listed for 150 to 200 TCR beta chains. Across donors, sequencing depth was assumed by presence/absence analyses to be roughly uniform.

It was with 60 Vbeta and 13 Jbeta primers that the PCR ran. Sequenced by immunoSEQ multiplex PCR; TCRdb stores in-frame clones only, minus some. The sample shows 130,000 or so clones, roughly 80% of them seen only once. To note about this clone: Its antigen is not identified.

The CDR3 runs 19 residues. Germline V CDR1 and CDR2: LNHDA, SQIVND (reference sequence). Losses at the gene ends were 3 bases for V and 0 bases for J; bases not matched to a gene: 14. The rearrangement uses TRBV19 and TRBJ1-5, with TRBD1 matching over 7 bases. The origin of this receptor is a man younger than 40 in good health and CMV-seronegative. Material for sequencing was PBMCs. The CDR3 DNA reads as TGTGCCAGTAGTATTTTTCCCGGGACAGTGACATATAGCAATCAGCCCCAGCATTTT. Translating gives CASSIFPGTVTYSNQPQHF.